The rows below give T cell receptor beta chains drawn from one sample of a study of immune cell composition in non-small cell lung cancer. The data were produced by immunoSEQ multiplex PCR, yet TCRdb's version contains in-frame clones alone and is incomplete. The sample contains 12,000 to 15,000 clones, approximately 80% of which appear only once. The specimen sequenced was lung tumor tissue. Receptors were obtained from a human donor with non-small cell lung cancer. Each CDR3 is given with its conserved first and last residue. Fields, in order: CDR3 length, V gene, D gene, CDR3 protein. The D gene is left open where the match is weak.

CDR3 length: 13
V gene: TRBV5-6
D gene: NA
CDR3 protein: CASSSRGTDTQYF

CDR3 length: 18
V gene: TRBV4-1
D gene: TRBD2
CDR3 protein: CASSRRANSGGATDTQYF

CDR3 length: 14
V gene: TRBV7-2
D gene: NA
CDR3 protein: CASSPIPGRTEAFF

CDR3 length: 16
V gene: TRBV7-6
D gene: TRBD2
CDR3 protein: CASSLFQRGGKDTQYF

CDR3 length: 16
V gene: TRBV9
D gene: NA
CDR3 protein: CASSVVSSAIGNEQFF

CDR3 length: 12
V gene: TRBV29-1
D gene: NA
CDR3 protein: CSVEVEWTEAFF

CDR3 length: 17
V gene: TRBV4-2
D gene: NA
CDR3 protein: CASSQALDRGAYNEQFF

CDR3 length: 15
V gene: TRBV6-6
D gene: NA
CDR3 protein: CASSYSTDFAYEQYF

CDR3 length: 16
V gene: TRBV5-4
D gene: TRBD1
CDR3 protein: CASSPGTGRSYNEQFF

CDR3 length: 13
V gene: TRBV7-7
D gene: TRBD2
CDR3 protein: CASSQAGGAEQFF

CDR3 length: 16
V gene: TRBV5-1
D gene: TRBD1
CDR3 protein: CASSPWGTGGDTEAFF

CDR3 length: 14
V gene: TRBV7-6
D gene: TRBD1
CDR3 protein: CASQGEGSYNEQFF

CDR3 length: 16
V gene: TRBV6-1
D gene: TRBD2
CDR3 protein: CASSAQGLAVQETQYF

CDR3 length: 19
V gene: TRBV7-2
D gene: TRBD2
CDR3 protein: CASSLTRTSGRAKSGELFF

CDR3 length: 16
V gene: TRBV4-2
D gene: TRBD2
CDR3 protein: CASSRDSSGGANEQFF

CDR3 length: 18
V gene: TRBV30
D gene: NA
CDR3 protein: CAWSHRDSILLAKNIQYF

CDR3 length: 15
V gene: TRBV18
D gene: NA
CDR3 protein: CASSPKRESVNEQFF

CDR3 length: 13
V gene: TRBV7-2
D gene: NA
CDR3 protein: CASSPTPRGEAFF

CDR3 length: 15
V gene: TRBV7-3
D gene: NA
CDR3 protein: CASSSSGSRYNEQFF

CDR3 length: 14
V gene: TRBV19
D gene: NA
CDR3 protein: CASSIASVEDTQYF

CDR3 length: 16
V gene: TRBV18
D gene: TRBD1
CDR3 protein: CASSPGAQGATGELFF

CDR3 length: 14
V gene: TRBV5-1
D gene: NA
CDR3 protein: CASSLTRGNNEQFF

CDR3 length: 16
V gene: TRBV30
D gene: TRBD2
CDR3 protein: CAWRTSSGSGANVLTF

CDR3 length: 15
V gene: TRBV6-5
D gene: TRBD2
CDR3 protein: CASRKAGKNTGELFF

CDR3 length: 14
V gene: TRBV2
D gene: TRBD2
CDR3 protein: CASSDGGAPYEQYF

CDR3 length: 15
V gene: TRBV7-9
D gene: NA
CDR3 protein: CASSRTRGSNTEAFF

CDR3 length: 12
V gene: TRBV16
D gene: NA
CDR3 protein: CASSRPDLVLFF

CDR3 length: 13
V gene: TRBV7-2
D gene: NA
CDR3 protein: CASGQFVTYEQYF

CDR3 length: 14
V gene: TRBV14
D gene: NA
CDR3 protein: CASSQDEVSRPYTF

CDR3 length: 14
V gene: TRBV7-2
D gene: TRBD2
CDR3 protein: CASSKGGALMEQYF

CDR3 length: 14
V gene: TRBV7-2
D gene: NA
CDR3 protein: CAIPPGNPWDGYTF

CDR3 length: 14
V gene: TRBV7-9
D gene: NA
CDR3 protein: CASSLAFVGGTQYF

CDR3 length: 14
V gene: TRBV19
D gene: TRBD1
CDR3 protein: CASTLDRGGEKLFF

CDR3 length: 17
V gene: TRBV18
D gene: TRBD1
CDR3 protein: CASSPGTGDRSFQPQHF

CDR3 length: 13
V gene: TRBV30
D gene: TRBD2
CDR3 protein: CAGEREGHNEQFF

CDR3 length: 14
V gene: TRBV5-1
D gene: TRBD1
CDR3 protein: CASSPSTGNEKLFF

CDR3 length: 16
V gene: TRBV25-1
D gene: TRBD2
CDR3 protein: CASSGRFGGTKETQYF

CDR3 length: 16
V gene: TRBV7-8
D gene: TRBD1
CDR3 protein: CASSLGGTGNTDTQYF

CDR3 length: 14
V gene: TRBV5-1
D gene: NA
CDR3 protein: CASSLGAGANVLTF

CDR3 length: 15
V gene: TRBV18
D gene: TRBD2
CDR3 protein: CASTGTSGTQETQYF

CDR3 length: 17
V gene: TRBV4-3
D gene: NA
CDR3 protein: CASSQDISIDRNYGYTF

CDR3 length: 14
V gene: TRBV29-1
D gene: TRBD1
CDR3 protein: CSVEEGTGAGEQFF

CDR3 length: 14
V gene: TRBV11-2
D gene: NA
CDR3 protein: CASSLDRMNTEAFF

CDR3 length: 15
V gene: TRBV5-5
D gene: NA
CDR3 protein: CASSQGGELNTEAFF

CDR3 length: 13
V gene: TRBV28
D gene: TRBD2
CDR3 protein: CASRSGVSYEQYF